The 32 T cell receptor beta chains listed next were all sequenced from one sample in a study of human T cells and chemical hapten exposure. Documented time point: pre-sensitization, week 0. Treatment specified: therapeutic diphenylcyclopropenone sensitization with weekly scalp DPC. One entry per CDR3 protein, called by TCRdb with MiXCR from the RACE reads. Of roughly 60,000 distinct CDR3 sequences listed, approximately 6.7% are singletons. This specimen consisted of whole blood, obtained in connection with sensitization to the hapten diphenylcyclopropenone (DPC). These receptors were obtained from a woman aged 25 to 39 with alopecia areata. Some clones in this sample may be carry-over from other donors' samples.

This clonotype appeared a few times. This may stem from a read error, because a much larger clone lies one nucleotide away. Here the CDR3 reads CASSANDWGGEQFF. DNA for the CDR3: TGTGCCAGCAGCGCGAATGATTGGGGTGGCGAGCAGTTCTTC. The V call is TRBV9, the J call TRBJ2-1; D is unresolved. Germline loops: CDR1 SGDLS, CDR2 YYNGEE. V lost 3 bases and J 10 bases, leaving 17 bases between the germline ends. The CDR3 runs 14 residues.

Many counts were recorded for this clonotype. The rearrangement joins TRBV6-6 to TRBJ2-4, with TRBD2 identical over 10 bases. Trimming cost V 5 bases and J 0 bases; bases outside gene matches: 7. This CDR3 spans 17 amino acids. Germline V CDR1 and CDR2: MNHNY, SVGAGI (reference sequence). Here the CDR3 reads CASSNLAGGIAKNIQYF. The CDR3 region has the DNA TGTGCCAGCAGTAATTTAGCGGGAGGAATAGCCAAAAACATTCAGTACTTC.

There are many counts of this clonotype. This sequence joins TRBV27 and TRBJ1-6; D is unresolved. CDR3 length: 14 residues. CDR1 and CDR2 (germline): MNHEY, SMNVEV (reference sequence). Trimming shortened V by 8 bases and J by 0 bases, and 8 bases separated the two germline ends. The CDR3 here is CASRSGSYNSPLHF. In DNA form, the CDR3 reads TGTGCCAGCCGTTCGGGCTCCTATAATTCACCCCTCCACTTT.

Only one count was recorded for this clonotype. The chain couples TRBV6-5 to TRBJ2-1; 10 bases map to TRBD2. Germline lookup yields CDR1 MNHEY and CDR2 SVGAGI. The trim removed 5 bases at V and 9 bases at J, leaving 16 bases unmatched. The CDR3 consists of 17 residues. CDR3 residues: CASSQPGGAGGLGEQFF. The CDR3, as DNA: TGTGCCAGCAGTCAGCCTGGGGGAGCGGGGGGGCTCGGTGAGCAGTTCTTC.

The chain combines TRBV6-2 or TRBV6-3 with TRBJ2-5; possibly TRBD2 for D (5 bases). Trimming removed 5 bases from V and 5 bases from J, with 30 bases in between. This CDR3 has 19 residues. Germline CDR1 and CDR2: MNHEY and SVGEGT. CDR3 sequence (DNA): TGTGCCAGCAGTCCCTACTCCCTCCCCCGGGGAGTGGGTCGGGAGACCCAGTACTTC. This codes for CASSPYSLPRGVGRETQYF.

The chain has TRBV5-4 and TRBJ1-3; 7 bases are a match to TRBD1. V was pared by 0 bases and J by 2 bases, with 14 bases of the junction left unmatched. Germline CDR1 and CDR2: SGHNT and YYREEE (reference sequence). The CDR3 contains 19 residues. DNA of the CDR3: TGTGCCAGCAGCTTGGCAGGGAACAGGGGATCCCTCCCTGGAAACACCATATATTTT. It codes for CASSLAGNRGSLPGNTIYF.

The V and J genes are TRBV27 and TRBJ2-3; TRBD1 might be the D (6 bases). Germline lookup yields CDR1 MNHEY and CDR2 SMNVEV (reference sequence). V was cut by 3 bases and J by 3 bases, with 7 bases left in between. The CDR3 spans 13 residues. This chain's CDR3 is CASSLGATDTQYF. CDR3 bases: TGTGCCAGCAGTTTGGGGGCGACAGATACGCAGTATTTT.

This clonotype was seen at least ten times. The chain couples TRBV20-1 to TRBJ2-3; weak D call: TRBD1 (6 bases). V was clipped by 5 bases and J by 6 bases, with 12 bases between them. Germline V lookup: CDR1 DFQATT, CDR2 SNEGSKA (reference sequence). This CDR3 is 12 amino acids long. The CDR3 DNA reads as TGCAGTGCTGGGACACGGGCGGATACGCAGTATTTT. Translated, it gives CSAGTRADTQYF.

This clonotype has a handful of counts. The chain combines TRBV5-1 with TRBJ2-5; D assignment may be TRBD1 or TRBD2 (5 bases each). The CDR3 is 13 amino acids. V was trimmed by 0 bases and J by 5 bases, leaving 8 bases between them. CDR1 and CDR2 (germline): SGHRS, YFSETQ. This CDR3 reads CASSLGEGETQYF. The DNA for the CDR3 is TGCGCCAGCAGCTTGGGCGAGGGGGAGACCCAGTACTTC. Together with reference TRBV5-1 and TRBJ2-5, the CDR3 gives the full variable domain: KAGVTQTPRYLIKTRGQQVTLSCSPISGHRSVSWYQQTPGQGLQFLFEYFSETQRNKGNFPGRFSGRQFSNSRSEMNVSTLELGDSALYLCASSLGEGETQYFGPGTRLLVL.

This clonotype was seen repeatedly, ten times or more. This rearrangement joins TRBV3-1 to TRBJ1-2; D is unresolved. V was cut by 3 bases and J by 7 bases, with 9 bases left in between. Germline CDR1 is LGHDT and CDR2 is YNNKEL (reference sequence). The CDR3 has 12 amino acids. The CDR3 coding sequence is TGTGCCAGCAGCCATCTGAGCGGTGGCTACACCTTC. This encodes CASSHLSGGYTF.

This clonotype has at least ten counts. The chain recombines TRBV29-1 with TRBJ2-3; 11 nucleotides agree with TRBD2. The junction had 11 bases not matched to a gene; V was cut back by 1 base and J by 2 bases. CDR1 is SQVTM and CDR2 is ANQGSEA in the germline V gene. This CDR3 contains 18 residues. This CDR3 is CSVEGLAGGQSYTDTQYF. As DNA, the CDR3 is TGCAGCGTTGAAGGTCTAGCGGGGGGCCAATCGTACACAGATACGCAGTATTTT.

This clonotype has at least ten counts. The chain couples TRBV3-1 to TRBJ2-3; TRBD2 aligns across 7 bases. V was clipped by 3 bases and J by 1 base; unmatched bases: 7. The germline CDR1 and CDR2 sequences are LGHDT and YNNKEL (reference sequence). The CDR3 is 16 amino acids. CDR3 nucleotide sequence: TGTGCCAGCAGCCAGTGGACTAGTCCTCGCACAGATACGCAGTATTTT. Translated, it gives CASSQWTSPRTDTQYF.

In its sample, this clonotype was seen many times. Here the CDR3 DNA reads TGCAGTGCACATGACAGGGGAGGCACAGATACGCAGTATTTT. Translated: CSAHDRGGTDTQYF. The chain is built from TRBV20-1 and TRBJ2-3, with TRBD1 matching 8 bases. Germline-derived CDR1 and CDR2 are DFQATT and SNEGSKA (reference sequence). Trimming cost V 6 bases and J 1 base; bases outside gene matches: 6. The CDR3 length is 14 residues.

This clonotype appeared many times. This rearrangement joins TRBV12-3 or TRBV12-4 to TRBJ1-5; 9 nucleotides align to TRBD1. CDR3 size: 16 residues. The V and J ends lost 6 bases and 1 base, in that order; junction bases with no gene match: 7. CDR3 loop: CASSRGQGLSNQPQHF. The DNA of the CDR3 is TGTGCCAGCAGCCGTGGACAGGGGTTAAGCAATCAGCCCCAGCATTTT.

This clonotype was found many times. The genes are TRBV5-1 and TRBJ2-1, with D possibly matching TRBD2 (6 bases). This CDR3 has 16 amino acids. The V gene lost 0 bases and the J gene lost 0 bases, with 10 bases spanning the gap. Germline V gene data show CDR1 as SGHRS and CDR2 as YFSETQ. Written as DNA, the CDR3 is TGCGCCAGCAGCTTGGGCGGGGTCCACTCCTACAATGAGCAGTTCTTC. This codes for CASSLGGVHSYNEQFF.

This clonotype has a handful of counts. V gene TRBV3-1 combines with J gene TRBJ1-2; D gene unclear. Germline V gives CDR1 LGHDT, CDR2 YNNKEL (reference sequence). The V end lost 3 bases, the J end lost 5 bases, and 7 bases lay between the germline ends. This CDR3 has 12 residues. In DNA form, the CDR3 reads TGTGCCAGCAGCCACACTACTTATGGCTACACCTTC. Amino acids: CASSHTTYGYTF.

This clonotype was seen many times. The V gene is TRBV6-1, the J gene TRBJ1-3; no clear D. Germline CDR1 and CDR2: MNHNS and SASEGT. Deletions cut 2 bases from V and 0 bases from J, with 5 bases between. This CDR3 has 14 amino acids. Here the CDR3 DNA reads TGTGCCAGCAGTGAACAAGACTCTGGAAACACCATATATTTT. Encoded protein: CASSEQDSGNTIYF.

This clonotype was seen at least ten times. The chain recombines TRBV2 with TRBJ1-5; TRBD1 is a possible D gene (5 bases). This CDR3 has 12 residues. Trimming shortened V by 7 bases and J by 6 bases, and 10 bases separated the two germline ends. Germline V gene data show CDR1 as SNHLY and CDR2 as FYNNEI. The CDR3 loop is CASTQGGQPQHF. The CDR3 DNA follows: TGTGCCAGCACTCAGGGTGGTCAGCCCCAGCATTTT.

This clonotype was detected ten times or more. J is TRBJ1-1 and V is TRBV18; no definite D call. The germline V gene encodes CDR1 KGHSH and CDR2 LQKENI. V lost 3 bases to trimming and J lost 8 bases, with 13 bases between them. This CDR3 spans 13 amino acids. The CDR3 bases are TGTGCCAGCTCACCCAAGCAGGTTATGGAAGCTTTCTTT. This gives the protein CASSPKQVMEAFF.

V is TRBV20-1 and J is TRBJ1-2, with a weak D call TRBD1 (6 bases). The CDR3 runs 12 residues. From germline, CDR1 is DFQATT and CDR2 SNEGSKA (reference sequence). V lost 6 bases and J lost 7, with 15 bases in between. The CDR3 here is CSAVGGRTGYTF. The CDR3 nucleotides read TGCAGTGCCGTGGGGGGCAGGACTGGCTACACCTTC.

This clonotype was recorded at least ten times. V usage is TRBV5-1 and J usage is TRBJ2-2; D is tentatively TRBD1 or TRBD2 (5 bases each). Deletions cut 1 base from V and 5 bases from J, with 18 bases between. The CDR3 length is 17 residues. CDR1 is SGHRS, CDR2 YFSETQ, per germline. CDR3 residues: CASSLFTGRRGTGELFF. CDR3 nucleotides: TGCGCCAGCAGCTTGTTCACGGGGCGGCGAGGGACCGGGGAGCTGTTTTTT.

This clonotype was counted at least ten times. The chain links TRBV12-3 or TRBV12-4 to TRBJ1-1; no reliable D call. Trimming cost V 6 bases and J 8 bases, with 7 bases left between them. The CDR3 covers 10 residues. The CDR3 bases are TGTGCCAGCAGAGCCAAAGAAGCTTTCTTT. Amino acids: CASRAKEAFF.

At least ten counts were recorded for this clonotype. In DNA form, the CDR3 reads TGTGCCAGCCTGGGACAGGGCGCGGGACAAGAGACCCAGTACTTC. Amino acid sequence: CASLGQGAGQETQYF. This sequence joins TRBV19 and TRBJ2-5, with 9 nucleotides matching TRBD1. CDR3 size: 15 residues. The trim removed 9 bases at V and 2 bases at J, leaving 10 bases unmatched. In germline, CDR1 is LNHDA, CDR2 SQIVND (reference sequence).

This clonotype was found many times. CDR3 loop: CASSTRTSGSSYEQYF. The CDR3 nucleotides read TGCGCCAGCAGCACCAGGACTAGCGGCAGCTCCTACGAGCAGTACTTC. The chain links TRBV5-1 to TRBJ2-7; TRBD2 matches 10 bases. The J segment lost 0 bases and the V segment lost 4 bases, leaving 7 bases of the junction unmatched. The CDR3 covers 16 residues. Germline lookup yields CDR1 SGHRS and CDR2 YFSETQ.

This clonotype was observed at least ten times. The V call is TRBV24-1, the J call TRBJ2-3; tentatively, D is TRBD1 (6 bases). Germline assignment: CDR1 KGHDR and CDR2 SFDVKD. The CDR3 consists of 13 residues. V was pared by 9 bases and J by 2 bases, with 11 bases between. The CDR3 spells CATEGDTTDTQYF. DNA of the CDR3: TGTGCCACCGAGGGGGATACCACAGATACGCAGTATTTT.

Ten or more counts support this clonotype. The rearrangement links TRBV20-1 to TRBJ1-4; the D gene is possibly TRBD1 (6 bases). Germline CDR1 DFQATT, CDR2 SNEGSKA (reference sequence). The CDR3 extends over 14 amino acids. The V end lost 3 bases, the J end lost 4 bases, and 12 bases lay between the germline ends. The chain's CDR3 is CSARRGLGNEKLFF. CDR3 nucleotides: TGCAGTGCTAGGCGGGGGCTCGGTAATGAAAAACTGTTTTTT.

This clonotype was detected ten times or more. The rearrangement uses TRBV12-5 and TRBJ1-2; TRBD1 might be the D (6 bases). CDR3 size: 16 residues. V was trimmed by 0 bases and J by 8 bases, leaving 19 bases between them. Germline V gives CDR1 LGHNT, CDR2 FRNRAP. CDR3 sequence reads: CASGLVPGQFVRGYTF. The CDR3, as DNA: TGTGCTAGTGGTTTGGTACCGGGACAATTTGTCAGGGGCTACACCTTC.

Only a few counts were recorded for this clonotype. The CDR3 spells CASSLGSRTYEQYF. CDR3 nucleotides: TGTGCCAGCAGCTTGGGCAGTCGGACCTACGAGCAGTACTTC. This chain connects TRBV11-2 to TRBJ2-7; D ambiguous. CDR1 and CDR2 (germline): SGHAT, FQNNGV. This CDR3 has 14 amino acids. V was shortened by 3 bases and J by 2 bases, with 11 bases between the two germline ends.

This clonotype was picked up many times. The chain links TRBV10-3 to TRBJ1-5; D unresolved. V lost 6 bases and J 3 bases, leaving 12 bases between the germline ends. This CDR3 region has 14 residues. Germline V gene sequence: CDR1 ENHRY, CDR2 SYGVKD. CDR3 sequence: CAIRHPDDNQPQHF. The CDR3 DNA reads as TGTGCCATCAGGCACCCCGACGACAATCAGCCCCAGCATTTT.

The chain's CDR3 is CSAMARGGNTEAFF. The CDR3 DNA reads as TGCAGTGCTATGGCCCGAGGGGGGAACACTGAAGCTTTCTTT. The chain uses TRBV20-1 and TRBJ1-1, with a possible D match to TRBD1 (6 bases). Between the trimmed V and J ends, which lost 4 bases and 1 base, there was a span of 13 bases. This CDR3 has 14 residues. Germline V gene data show CDR1 as DFQATT and CDR2 as SNEGSKA (reference sequence).

This clonotype was counted at least ten times. This sequence joins TRBV5-1 and TRBJ1-1; the D gene is possibly TRBD1 (5 bases). V lost 0 bases to trimming and J lost 5 bases, with 17 bases between them. This CDR3 region has 16 residues. Germline CDR1 SGHRS, CDR2 YFSETQ. CDR3 DNA: TGCGCCAGCAGCTTGGTACGGGGCCAGATGGAGACTGAAGCTTTCTTT. It is translated as CASSLVRGQMETEAFF.

This clonotype was picked up many times. The chain has TRBV7-3 and TRBJ1-6, with 7 bases aligning to TRBD1. The CDR3 covers 14 residues. From germline, CDR1 is SGHTA and CDR2 FQGTGA. V shed 5 bases and J 7 bases; nucleotides not matched to a gene: 5. CDR3 sequence: CASSQGQHNSPLHF. The CDR3 DNA reads TGTGCCAGCAGCCAGGGACAGCACAATTCACCCCTCCACTTT.